The clone carrying this T cell receptor (beta chain) was found many times. TCRdb re-called the RT-PCR reads through MiXCR, storing one row per CDR3 protein. The table has about 680,000 distinct CDR3 sequences, 13% to 15% seen once. This CDR3 is 12 amino acids long. Germline V gene sequence: CDR1 SQVTM, CDR2 ANQGSEA. Trimming removed 3 bases from V and 5 bases from J, with 10 bases in between. The receptor was isolated from a female donor in good health, serving as a healthy control. The chain employs TRBV29-1 and TRBJ2-5; D might be TRBD1 (5 bases). The specimen was memory CD4+ T cells from blood. DNA of the CDR3: TGCAGCGTTGAGTTTGGGGCCGAGACCCAGTACTTC. Its protein product is CSVEFGAETQYF.